These 27 T cell receptor beta chains originate from one sample sequenced in a study of blood T cell repertoires in COVID-19 (dated by TCRdb to the early 2020s). The library was made by the immunoSEQ multiplex PCR assay. This immuneACCESS table, as held by TCRdb, lists in-frame sequences with V and J called but not all clones. Of the missing ones, under half trace to an unresolved V gene in checked studies; the others have no known cause. The sample table shows under 300,000 clones, and 70% to 90% are seen once. Approximately 10% of the sample is taken by the ten largest. Sequencing was performed on peripheral blood. These receptors originate from a woman in her 70s with acute or convalescent COVID-19.

This sequence joins TRBV5-1 and TRBJ1-1, with TRBD1 identical over 11 bases. The CDR3 runs 18 residues. Germline values: CDR1 SGHRS, CDR2 YFSETQ. V gave up 3 bases and J gave up 6 bases; unmatched junction bases: 16. The CDR3 sequence: CASSWAAGTGGLGAEAFF. DNA of the CDR3: TGCGCCAGCAGCTGGGCCGCCGGGACAGGGGGGTTGGGGGCTGAAGCTTTCTTT.

Concerning this clone itself: At one end the junction does not follow the germline gene, possibly because of a read error. The V and J genes are TRBV7-7 and TRBJ1-3, with 8 bases aligning to TRBD1. In germline, CDR1 is SSHAT, CDR2 FNYEAQ (reference sequence). CDR3 size: 15 residues. The CDR3 nucleotides are TGTGCTAGCAGCCCCGGACAGGGAGGGAGAAACACCATATATTTT. Encoded protein: CASSPGQGGRNTIYF.

This clone was observed a single time. This chain connects TRBV11-2 to TRBJ2-5; 11 bases map to TRBD2. Unmatched junction bases numbered 1, after V lost 0 bases and J lost 4 bases. The germline V gene has CDR1 SGHAT and CDR2 FQNNGV. The CDR3 loop spans 15 amino acids. This CDR3 is CASSLDGTSGETQYF. In DNA form, the CDR3 reads TGTGCCAGCAGCTTAGATGGGACTAGCGGAGAGACCCAGTACTTC. Looking up the rest from reference TRBV11-2 and TRBJ2-5 gives the full variable domain: EAGVAQSPRYKIIEKRQSVAFWCNPISGHATLYWYQQILGQGPKLLIQFQNNGVVDDSQLPKDRFSAERLKGVDSTLKIQPAKLEDSAVYLCASSLDGTSGETQYFGPGTRLLVL.

The V gene is TRBV19, the J gene TRBJ2-1; maybe TRBD1 (5 bases). V was clipped by 1 base and J by 7 bases, with 11 bases between them. Looked up from germline, CDR1 is LNHDA and CDR2 is SQIVND (reference sequence). The CDR3 extends over 14 amino acids. As DNA, the CDR3 is TGTGCCAGTAGTATAGGGACCACAGGTAATGAGCAGTTCTTC. This translates into CASSIGTTGNEQFF. Based on the CDR3 plus reference TRBV19 and TRBJ2-1, the full variable domain is DGGITQSPKYLFRKEGQNVTLSCEQNLNHDAMYWYRQDPGQGLRLIYYSQIVNDFQKGDIAEGYSVSREKKESFPLTVTSAQKNPTAFYLCASSIGTTGNEQFFGPGTRLTVL.

The rearrangement joins TRBV4-2 to TRBJ1-2; 12 bases are shared with TRBD1. J lost 4 bases, V lost 4 bases, and 16 bases had no gene match. CDR1 LGHNA and CDR2 YNFKEQ come from the germline V gene. This CDR3 is 19 amino acids long. The CDR3 DNA follows: TGTGCCAGCAGCCCAGGGGACAGGGGGCGCGCGGTGGGCGGCTATGGCTACACCTTC. Translated: CASSPGDRGRAVGGYGYTF.

This clone was seen just once. The gene calls are TRBV10-1 and TRBJ2-5; TRBD2 matches 8 bases. V shed 0 bases, J shed 4 bases, and the junction held 4 bases outside the gene matches. Germline loops: CDR1 WNHNN, CDR2 SYGVQD (reference sequence). The CDR3 sequence is 15 residues long. The CDR3 bases are TGCGCCAGCAGTGAGTCCGCGGGGGGTGGAGAGACCCAGTACTTC. It encodes CASSESAGGGETQYF.

The chain carries TRBV9 and TRBJ1-6, with unresolved D. CDR1 and CDR2 from the germline V gene are SGDLS and YYNGEE. The ends were cut back, 0 bases at V and 10 bases at J, with 11 bases in the middle. This CDR3 is built from 14 residues. CDR3 coding DNA: TGTGCCAGCAGCGTAGGAGGGATGTGGTCACCCCTCCACTTT. Its translation is CASSVGGMWSPLHF.

The chain joins TRBV30 to TRBJ2-2, with a weak D call TRBD1 (6 bases). V was cut by 5 bases and J by 4 bases, with 11 bases left in between. In germline, CDR1 is GTSNPN, CDR2 SVGIG (reference sequence). This CDR3 comprises 13 residues. CDR3 bases: TGTGCCTGGGGAGGACAGCTCACCGGGGAGCTGTTTTTT. It yields the protein CAWGGQLTGELFF.

The chain is built from TRBV19 and TRBJ2-2; TRBD2 might be the D (6 bases). CDR1 is LNHDA and CDR2 is SQIVND in the germline V gene (reference sequence). Trimming removed 4 bases at V and 4 bases at J, with 16 bases between. The length of the CDR3 is 16 residues. CDR3 amino acids: CASSTPEGQFTGELFF. CDR3 nucleotide sequence: TGTGCCAGTAGTACCCCGGAGGGCCAGTTCACCGGGGAGCTGTTTTTT.

This clone has just one count. CDR3 region: CASSLGTGPETQYF. In DNA, the CDR3 is TGTGCCAGCAGCTTAGGAACAGGGCCAGAGACCCAGTACTTC. The chain employs TRBV11-2 and TRBJ2-5; TRBD1 might be the D (6 bases). V gave up 1 base and J gave up 4 bases, with 10 bases separating them. In germline, CDR1 is SGHAT, CDR2 FQNNGV. The CDR3 loop spans 14 amino acids.

CDR3 region: CASFKGARTPLHF. In nucleotides, the CDR3 is TGTGCCAGCTTTAAGGGGGCGCGGACACCCCTCCACTTT. The V and J genes are TRBV2 and TRBJ1-6, with TRBD1 matching 7 bases. V shed 8 bases and J 11 bases; nucleotides not matched to a gene: 9. This CDR3 has 13 amino acids. The germline V gene encodes CDR1 SNHLY and CDR2 FYNNEI.

About this clone itself: Within the sample, other DNA sequences also encode this same CDR3. The V gene is TRBV2, the J gene TRBJ1-2, with D possibly being TRBD1 (5 bases). Trimming shortened V by 3 bases and J by 5 bases, and 13 bases separated the two germline ends. This CDR3 is 14 amino acids long. Germline V gene lookup returns CDR1 SNHLY and CDR2 FYNNEI. CDR3 loop: CASSEGGRSYGYTF. For the CDR3, the DNA is TGTGCCAGCAGTGAGGGGGGACGCTCTTATGGCTACACCTTC.

Of note for this clone: Other nucleotide sequences in the sample specify the same CDR3. This chain uses TRBV5-1 with TRBJ2-5; possible D gene TRBD1, 6 bases. V dropped 0 bases and J dropped 6 bases, with 9 bases sitting between them. The CDR3 length is 13 residues. Germline V gives CDR1 SGHRS, CDR2 YFSETQ. The CDR3 sequence is CASSLERGKTQYF. CDR3 DNA sequence: TGCGCCAGCAGCTTGGAAAGGGGGAAGACCCAGTACTTC.

The gene calls are TRBV5-1 and TRBJ2-2; 10 nucleotides align to TRBD1. Germline-derived CDR1 and CDR2 are SGHRS and YFSETQ. Trimming cost V 3 bases and J 5 bases; bases outside gene matches: 7. The CDR3 loop spans 16 amino acids. The CDR3, as DNA: TGCGCCAGCAGCTCACAGGGGGGACAGGGGACCGGGGAGCTGTTTTTT. Translation gives CASSSQGGQGTGELFF.

V usage is TRBV27 and J usage is TRBJ1-1; D is perhaps TRBD1 (6 bases). The CDR3 has 17 amino acids. Germline lookup yields CDR1 MNHEY and CDR2 SMNVEV (reference sequence). V dropped 5 bases and J dropped 3 bases, with 22 bases sitting between them. This chain's CDR3 is CASSPGRGKDRDTEAFF. CDR3 in DNA: TGTGCCAGCAGTCCAGGCAGGGGAAAGGATAGAGACACTGAAGCTTTCTTT.

The chain has TRBV30 and TRBJ2-3; possible D gene TRBD1, 5 bases. Germline values: CDR1 GTSNPN, CDR2 SVGIG (reference sequence). V was pared by 1 base and J by 1 base, with 9 bases between. The CDR3 is made up of 14 amino acids. CDR3 in DNA: TGTGCCTGGAGTGCAGGGTCAGGCACAGATACGCAGTATTTT. It is translated as CAWSAGSGTDTQYF.

The rearrangement links TRBV11-2 to TRBJ1-5; D perhaps matches TRBD1 (6 bases). The CDR3 runs 13 residues. CDR1 and CDR2 from the germline V gene are SGHAT and FQNNGV. Deletions cut 5 bases from V and 6 bases from J, with 11 bases between. CDR3 in amino acids: CASSPGARQPQHF. The CDR3 region has the DNA TGTGCCAGCAGCCCAGGGGCCCGTCAGCCCCAGCATTTT.

The chain joins TRBV7-8 to TRBJ1-5; a weak D match, TRBD1 (5 bases). Trimming pared 5 bases from V and 7 bases from J, leaving 15 bases between. In germline, CDR1 is SGHVS, CDR2 FQNEAQ. This CDR3 is 14 amino acids long. The CDR3 region is CASSPGGVMQPQHF. In nucleotides, the CDR3 is TGTGCCAGCAGCCCCGGAGGGGTGATGCAGCCCCAGCATTTT.

The gene calls are TRBV20-1 and TRBJ1-3; 7 nucleotides line up with TRBD1. This CDR3 comprises 11 residues. Germline V CDR1 and CDR2: DFQATT, SNEGSKA (reference sequence). CDR3 DNA: TGCGTCGGACAGGAACGAAACACCATATATTTT. The encoded protein is CVGQERNTIYF.

A note on this clone: An end of the junction differs from the germline gene, which may be a read error. V and J are TRBV5-1 and TRBJ1-1; the match to TRBD1 covers 8 bases. Germline CDR1 reads SGHRS; CDR2 reads YFSETQ. The length of the CDR3 is 16 residues. CDR3 nucleotides: TGCGCCAGCAACTTGGCCGGGGACAGGATGAACACTGAAGCTTTCTTT. The encoded protein is CASNLAGDRMNTEAFF.

This clone was counted at least ten times. The chain couples TRBV7-9 to TRBJ1-4; no clear D gene. V lost 4 bases and J 15 bases, leaving 18 bases between the germline ends. Germline V gene data show CDR1 as SEHNR and CDR2 as FQNEAQ (reference sequence). The CDR3 sequence is 13 residues long. The CDR3 here is CASSYQTGSMVFF. CDR3 coding DNA: TGTGCCAGCAGCTACCAAACGGGGTCCATGGTGTTTTTT.

The chain has TRBV19 and TRBJ1-1; TRBD1 aligns across 7 bases. V shed 3 bases and J 4 bases; nucleotides not matched to a gene: 8. Looked up from germline, CDR1 is LNHDA and CDR2 is SQIVND (reference sequence). CDR3 length equals 15 residues. The CDR3 sequence is CASSIRGAGATEAFF. The CDR3 DNA sequence: TGTGCCAGTAGTATCAGGGGGGCAGGGGCCACTGAAGCTTTCTTT.

The chain's CDR3 is CASSPGVPPLHF. The CDR3 DNA reads TGTGCCAGCAGCCCAGGGGTTCCACCCCTCCACTTT. This chain connects TRBV3-1 (or the pseudogene TRBV3-2) to TRBJ1-6; a possible D gene is TRBD1 (6 bases). V was trimmed by 4 bases and J by 11 bases, leaving 9 bases between them. Germline lookup yields CDR1 LGHDT and CDR2 YNNKEL (reference sequence). The CDR3 consists of 12 residues.

This clone was counted a single time. In the same sample, other DNA sequences code for this CDR3. The chain links TRBV5-1 to TRBJ2-1, with TRBD2 matching 7 bases. Germline V gene sequence: CDR1 SGHRS, CDR2 YFSETQ. The ends lost 3 bases at V and 0 bases at J; junction bases unmatched: 6. The CDR3 totals 16 residues. In DNA form, the CDR3 reads TGCGCCAGCAGCTCTGGACTAGGCGGCTCCTACAATGAGCAGTTCTTC. Residues: CASSSGLGGSYNEQFF.

The genes are TRBV2 and TRBJ1-3; 8 nucleotides line up with TRBD1. The trim removed 6 bases at V and 5 bases at J, leaving 12 bases unmatched. Looked up from germline, CDR1 is SNHLY and CDR2 is FYNNEI. This CDR3 is 16 amino acids long. CDR3 DNA sequence: TGTGCCAGCAGCCGCGGACAGGGCCGAGGGAGAAACACCATATATTTT. Its protein product is CASSRGQGRGRNTIYF.

CDR3 nucleotide sequence: TGTGCCAGCAGTGAAGCGCAGGGCAGGCTTGGCTACACCTTC. This sequence encodes CASSEAQGRLGYTF. V usage is TRBV6-1 and J usage is TRBJ1-2, with a weak D call TRBD1 (5 bases). Germline V gene sequence: CDR1 MNHNS, CDR2 SASEGT. CDR3 length: 14 residues. Deletions cut 0 bases from V and 7 bases from J, with 12 bases between.

The chain has TRBV9 and TRBJ1-4; D is possibly TRBD1 (5 bases). Germline-derived CDR1 and CDR2 are SGDLS and YYNGEE. Trimming removed 3 bases from V and 8 bases from J, with 32 bases in between. The CDR3 length is 20 residues. CDR3 coding DNA: TGTGCCAGCAGCGAGGGGATCCGGGACGTTTGGTCCCTAGGGAGGGAAAAACTGTTTTTT. Its protein is CASSEGIRDVWSLGREKLFF.